The 32 T cell receptor beta chains below all came from one sample that was sequenced in a study of T-cell memory formation after mild COVID-19. TCRdb reanalysed the 5' RACE reads using MiXCR and keeps one entry per CDR3 protein. The table lists 550,000 to 700,000 distinct CDR3 sequences, 17% of them singletons. The specimen was PBMCs or a T cell subset sorted from them (not recorded which). All receptors derive from an adult woman who had mild COVID-19 (a few samples of this study predate the infection). Cell type and time point are not known.

The CDR3 sequence: CAISDSPNTGELFF. The CDR3 DNA is TGTGCCATCAGTGACTCACCAAACACCGGGGAGCTGTTTTTT. V usage is TRBV10-3 and J usage is TRBJ2-2; D is unresolved. The germline V gene has CDR1 ENHRY and CDR2 SYGVKD. V lost 3 bases and J lost 2, with 7 bases in between. The CDR3 is 14 amino acids.

This clonotype has only a few counts. The chain couples TRBV4-1 to TRBJ2-3; D is perhaps TRBD1 (6 bases). Germline V gene sequence: CDR1 MGHRA, CDR2 YSYEKL. The V gene lost 1 base and the J gene lost 0 bases, with 11 bases spanning the gap. This CDR3 is built from 16 residues. In DNA form, the CDR3 reads TGCGCCAGCAGCCAAGCCAGGGGATCTAGCACAGATACGCAGTATTTT. Translation gives CASSQARGSSTDTQYF.

V usage is TRBV18 and J usage is TRBJ2-7, with D hard to call. V shed 1 base and J shed 2 bases, with 9 bases lying between them. The CDR3 length is 14 residues. CDR1 and CDR2 from the germline V gene are KGHSH and LQKENI. The CDR3 DNA is TGTGCCAGCTCACCACGACCAACAACCTACGAGCAGTACTTC. Residues: CASSPRPTTYEQYF.

This clonotype was seen a handful of times. This chain links TRBV6-1 with TRBJ1-1; D remains ambiguous. CDR1 MNHNS and CDR2 SASEGT come from the germline V gene. The CDR3 covers 11 residues. Trimming stripped 4 bases from V and 7 bases from J, with 7 bases between. The CDR3 here is CASSGAFEAFF. In nucleotides, the CDR3 is TGTGCCAGCAGTGGAGCCTTTGAAGCTTTCTTT.

In its sample, this clonotype was seen many times. V is TRBV11-2 and J is TRBJ2-3; no definite D call. This CDR3 spans 14 amino acids. With 1 base removed from V and 4 bases from J, the gap between germline ends came to 9 bases. Germline loops: CDR1 SGHAT, CDR2 FQNNGV. CDR3 in amino acids: CASSLGASADTQYF. In DNA form, the CDR3 reads TGTGCCAGCAGCTTAGGGGCGTCGGCAGATACGCAGTATTTT. Using reference TRBV11-2 and TRBJ2-3 for the parts outside the CDR3, the full variable domain is EAGVAQSPRYKIIEKRQSVAFWCNPISGHATLYWYQQILGQGPKLLIQFQNNGVVDDSQLPKDRFSAERLKGVDSTLKIQPAKLEDSAVYLCASSLGASADTQYFGPGTRLTVL.

This clonotype was seen many times. The J gene is TRBJ2-1, the V gene TRBV2, with D perhaps matching TRBD2 (5 bases). Looked up from germline, CDR1 is SNHLY and CDR2 is FYNNEI. This CDR3 has 15 amino acids. The ends were cut back, 4 bases at V and 7 bases at J, with 17 bases in the middle. Here the CDR3 reads CASSARRGPSNEQFF. Here the CDR3 DNA reads TGTGCCAGCAGTGCAAGGAGAGGGCCGAGTAATGAGCAGTTCTTC.

V and J are TRBV7-2 and TRBJ2-7; D is unresolved. Germline-derived CDR1 and CDR2 are SGHTA and FQGNSA. V was trimmed by 2 bases and J by 1 base, leaving 12 bases between them. This CDR3 contains 15 residues. This chain's CDR3 is CASSLSPGPSYEQYF. The CDR3 DNA reads TGTGCCAGCAGCTTATCGCCAGGTCCTTCCTACGAGCAGTACTTC.

The V and J genes are TRBV7-8 and TRBJ2-7; 8 nucleotides align to TRBD2. CDR1 is SGHVS and CDR2 is FQNEAQ in the germline V gene. Trimming removed 1 base from V and 1 base from J; junction bases left unmatched: 3. The length of the CDR3 is 15 residues. This CDR3 is CASSLGAGGSYEQYF. Written as DNA, the CDR3 is TGTGCCAGCAGCTTAGGGGCGGGAGGATCCTACGAGCAGTACTTC.

This clonotype was observed a few times. V and J are TRBV20-1 and TRBJ2-1; 8 bases fit TRBD2. Trimming removed 1 base from V and 8 bases from J; junction bases left unmatched: 7. CDR1 and CDR2 (germline): DFQATT, SNEGSKA (reference sequence). CDR3 length: 14 amino acids. CDR3 sequence reads: CSARVLAEGHEQFF. CDR3 bases: TGCAGTGCTAGAGTACTAGCGGAGGGCCATGAGCAGTTCTTC.

The J gene is TRBJ2-1, the V gene TRBV12-3 or TRBV12-4; tentative D call: TRBD2 (5 bases). V lost 7 bases to trimming and J lost 8 bases, with 18 bases between them. This CDR3 region has 14 residues. CDR3 loop: CASNRRSGKYEQFF. The CDR3 nucleotides are TGTGCCAGCAACCGCCGCTCGGGAAAATATGAGCAGTTCTTC.

This clonotype occurred a few times. The chain employs TRBV12-3 or TRBV12-4 and TRBJ2-1; 13 bases agree with TRBD2. The length of the CDR3 is 15 residues. Trimming took 3 bases from V and 6 from J; bases not matched to a gene: 2. In nucleotides, the CDR3 is TGTGCCAGCAGTTTTAGACTAGCGGGGGGCAATGAGCAGTTCTTC. As protein: CASSFRLAGGNEQFF.

A few counts support this clonotype. This CDR3 reads CASRYTDRSYEQYF. CDR3 nucleotide sequence: TGTGCCAGCAGATACACCGACAGGTCCTACGAGCAGTACTTC. V usage is TRBV6-6 and J usage is TRBJ2-7, with D tentatively TRBD1 (6 bases). The CDR3 covers 14 residues. The V end lost 6 bases, the J end lost 1 base, and 13 bases lay between the germline ends. The germline CDR1 and CDR2 sequences are MNHNY and SVGAGI (reference sequence).

A few counts support this clonotype. This rearrangement joins TRBV24-1 to TRBJ1-5, with a possible D match to TRBD1 (6 bases). V was clipped by 3 bases and J by 3 bases, with 8 bases between them. The CDR3 is 14 amino acids. Germline-derived CDR1 and CDR2 are KGHDR and SFDVKD. This CDR3 is CATSDGQNNQPQHF. CDR3 coding DNA: TGTGCCACCAGTGATGGACAGAACAATCAGCCCCAGCATTTT.

The rearrangement uses TRBV29-1 and TRBJ2-7; 8 bases agree with TRBD1. With V trimmed by 3 bases and J by 7 bases, 8 bases remained unmatched. CDR3 length: 13 residues. Per germline, CDR1 SQVTM and CDR2 ANQGSEA. The CDR3 DNA is TGCAGCGTTGAGGGACAGGAGTTTGGAGAGCAGTACTTC. Translating gives CSVEGQEFGEQYF.

This chain uses TRBV18 with TRBJ2-7; 7 bases are a match to TRBD1. J lost 0 bases, V lost 4 bases, and 9 bases had no gene match. The CDR3 sequence is 16 residues long. Germline-derived CDR1 and CDR2 are KGHSH and LQKENI. CDR3 in amino acids: CASSLLPGQSSYEQYF. For the CDR3, the DNA is TGTGCCAGCTCACTCCTACCGGGACAGAGCTCCTACGAGCAGTACTTC.

The V gene is TRBV6-5, the J gene TRBJ1-1; 7 bases agree with TRBD1. J was trimmed by 1 base and V by 6 bases; bases with no gene match: 5. The CDR3 length is 14 residues. Germline CDR1 MNHEY, CDR2 SVGAGI. CDR3 protein: CASSWDRANTEAFF. CDR3 DNA: TGTGCCAGCAGCTGGGACAGAGCGAACACTGAAGCTTTCTTT.

The chain links TRBV20-1 to TRBJ2-7, with 10 bases identical to TRBD2. CDR3 length: 17 amino acids. With V trimmed by 0 bases and J by 3 bases, 11 bases remained unmatched. Per the germline V gene, CDR1 is DFQATT and CDR2 is SNEGSKA (reference sequence). In nucleotides, the CDR3 is TGCAGTGCTAGAGATATCAACGATCTAGCGGGAGACTACGAGCAGTACTTC. It codes for CSARDINDLAGDYEQYF.

The V call is TRBV20-1, the J call TRBJ2-3; TRBD2 is a possible D gene (6 bases). V dropped 0 bases and J dropped 10 bases, with 11 bases sitting between them. The germline gives CDR1 DFQATT, CDR2 SNEGSKA (reference sequence). The CDR3 sequence is 12 residues long. CDR3 in amino acids: CSARDGGGAQYF. In nucleotides, the CDR3 is TGCAGTGCTAGAGATGGAGGCGGGGCGCAGTATTTT.

This clonotype was counted only a few times. The V and J genes are TRBV24-1 and TRBJ2-3; D is ambiguous. The V end lost 0 bases, the J end lost 1 base, and 7 bases lay between the germline ends. CDR1 is KGHDR, CDR2 SFDVKD, per germline. CDR3 size: 15 residues. CDR3: CATSDLTGGTDTQYF. The CDR3 DNA is TGTGCCACCAGTGATTTGACGGGCGGCACAGATACGCAGTATTTT.

This clonotype was seen more than once but under ten times. The rearrangement uses TRBV7-8 and TRBJ2-2; D gene uncertain. CDR1 and CDR2 (germline): SGHVS, FQNEAQ. Trimming took off 11 bases at V and 8 bases at J, with 15 bases between the two ends. The CDR3 is made up of 12 amino acids. The CDR3: CARAGPRGELFF. In DNA form, the CDR3 reads TGTGCCCGGGCAGGACCTAGGGGGGAGCTGTTTTTT.

The V and J genes are TRBV12-3 or TRBV12-4 and TRBJ2-1; TRBD2 matches at 9 bases. The CDR3 consists of 15 residues. J was trimmed by 3 bases and V by 7 bases; bases with no gene match: 7. This CDR3 reads CASTQAGGGYNEQFF. The CDR3 nucleotides are TGTGCCAGCACCCAAGCGGGGGGAGGCTACAATGAGCAGTTCTTC.

This clonotype has only a few counts. The rearrangement joins TRBV6-2 or TRBV6-3 to TRBJ2-1; D remains unclear. V gave up 2 bases and J gave up 10 bases, with 9 bases separating them. The CDR3 totals 12 residues. Looked up from germline, CDR1 is MNHEY and CDR2 is SVGEGT. CDR3 DNA: TGTGCCAGCAGTTACAGGCCCCTAGAGCAGTTCTTC. Translated: CASSYRPLEQFF.

This clonotype was detected a few times. The rearrangement joins TRBV30 to TRBJ2-1; TRBD2 matches at 7 bases. The CDR3 runs 12 residues. The V gene end was trimmed by 1 base and the J gene end by 8 bases; junction bases not matched to a gene: 2. CDR1 and CDR2 from the germline V gene are GTSNPN and SVGIG (reference sequence). CDR3 DNA sequence: TGTGCCTGGAGTGCGGGACTATATGAGCAGTTCTTC. Residues: CAWSAGLYEQFF.

This clonotype came up a few times. The V call is TRBV4-1, the J call TRBJ2-1; 10 nucleotides match TRBD2. The germline gives CDR1 MGHRA, CDR2 YSYEKL. V gave up 3 bases and J gave up 10 bases; unmatched junction bases: 18. The CDR3 runs 18 residues. CDR3 bases: TGCGCCAGCAGCCACCCCGGCAGAGCGGGGGGGGCACCGGGAGAGCAGTTCTTC. Translated: CASSHPGRAGGAPGEQFF.

This clonotype turned up a few times. The chain has TRBV6-2 or TRBV6-3 and TRBJ2-3; no clear D gene. In germline, CDR1 is MNHEY, CDR2 SVGEGT. V lost 0 bases, J lost 6 bases, and 10 bases lay in between. The length of the CDR3 is 14 residues. CDR3 nucleotides: TGTGCCAGCAGTTACTCGAGAGTATTGGATACGCAGTATTTT. Translation: CASSYSRVLDTQYF.

This clonotype was recorded only once. The chain employs TRBV19 and TRBJ2-1, with TRBD1 matching over 9 bases. Trimming at V came to 5 bases and at J to 8 bases, leaving 16 bases not matched to a gene. This CDR3 has 17 residues. The germline CDR1 and CDR2 sequences are LNHDA and SQIVND (reference sequence). Written as DNA, the CDR3 is TGTGCCAGTAGTGATAGACAGGGGGTAACTCAAGGCTATGAGCAGTTCTTC. Its protein product is CASSDRQGVTQGYEQFF.

The chain uses TRBV24-1 and TRBJ1-5; 9 bases map to TRBD1. The CDR3 is 16 amino acids. CDR1 is KGHDR, CDR2 SFDVKD, per germline. V gave up 4 bases and J gave up 6 bases; unmatched junction bases: 9. CDR3: CATSDQGQGAGQPQHF. CDR3 nucleotide sequence: TGTGCCACCAGTGACCAGGGACAGGGAGCGGGTCAGCCCCAGCATTTT.

The chain joins TRBV12-3 or TRBV12-4 to TRBJ1-4; D not certain. V lost 3 bases and J lost 0, with 23 bases in between. The CDR3 totals 20 residues. The chain's CDR3 is CASSFSTLRPGPTTNEKLFF. CDR3 in DNA: TGTGCCAGCAGTTTTAGTACTCTGCGTCCAGGACCCACAACTAATGAAAAACTGTTTTTT.

This clonotype was picked up a small number of times. The chain has TRBV7-2 and TRBJ1-1, with D perhaps matching TRBD1 (5 bases). Trimming took off 5 bases at V and 0 bases at J, with 13 bases between the two ends. The CDR3 totals 15 residues. Germline values: CDR1 SGHTA, CDR2 FQGNSA. The CDR3 loop is CASSTRQNMNTEAFF. The CDR3 nucleotides read TGTGCCAGCAGCACCCGACAGAACATGAACACTGAAGCTTTCTTT. Supplemented by reference TRBV7-2 and TRBJ1-1, the full variable domain reads GAGVSQSPSNKVTEKGKDVELRCDPISGHTALYWYRQSLGQGLEFLIYFQGNSAPDKSGLPSDRFSAERTGGSVSTLTIQRTQQEDSAVYLCASSTRQNMNTEAFFGQGTRLTVV.

This clonotype was observed a few times. The chain is built from TRBV28 and TRBJ2-4, with a possible D match to TRBD2 (5 bases). CDR1 is MDHEN and CDR2 is SYDVKM in the germline V gene. V lost 3 bases, J lost 7 bases, and 16 bases lay in between. The CDR3 runs to 15 residues. CDR3 nucleotides: TGTGCCAGCAGTTTTCTATACCGGGGATCGAACATTCAGTACTTC. As protein: CASSFLYRGSNIQYF.

There are a few counts of this clonotype. The chain is built from TRBV27 and TRBJ1-1, with D maybe TRBD1 (6 bases). V dropped 6 bases and J dropped 1 base, with 9 bases sitting between them. Germline assignment: CDR1 MNHEY and CDR2 SMNVEV (reference sequence). The CDR3 has 13 residues. CDR3 nucleotide sequence: TGTGCCAGCAGGGACAGACCGAACACTGAAGCTTTCTTT. It encodes CASRDRPNTEAFF.

The table lists this clonotype with a few counts. This sequence joins TRBV27 and TRBJ2-1; weak D call: TRBD1 (6 bases). CDR1 is MNHEY and CDR2 is SMNVEV in the germline V gene (reference sequence). CDR3 length: 15 amino acids. The V end was cut by 8 bases, the J end by 9 bases, with 23 bases between. CDR3 coding DNA: TGTGCCAGCCCCAGGGGCGGAGTGTGCGTCGGTGAGCAGTTCTTC. Amino acids: CASPRGGVCVGEQFF.